These 32 T cell receptor beta chains originate from one sample sequenced in a study of control samples from healthy donors and cancer patients. Clones were read by immunoSEQ multiplex PCR, and TCRdb kept only the in-frame ones, dropping some. The sample includes around 140,000 clones, 92% seen only once; the top ten take about 5.5%. Sequencing was carried out using blood. The receptors were gathered from a man younger than 35 in good health.

The genes are TRBV10-3 and TRBJ1-1; a possible D gene is TRBD1 (6 bases). The CDR3 is 12 residues long. The V end lost 5 bases, the J end lost 4 bases, and 8 bases lay between the germline ends. Germline loops: CDR1 ENHRY, CDR2 SYGVKD. CDR3 in amino acids: CAISPQGTEAFF. For the CDR3, the DNA is TGTGCCATCAGTCCACAGGGCACTGAAGCTTTCTTT.

V gene TRBV19 combines with J gene TRBJ2-1; 11 nucleotides align to TRBD1. V was clipped by 4 bases and J by 4 bases; unmatched bases: 3. This CDR3 is 15 amino acids long. Germline V gene sequence: CDR1 LNHDA, CDR2 SQIVND (reference sequence). CDR3 bases: TGTGCCAGTAGTAGCGGACAGGGGGCTTACAATGAGCAGTTCTTC. Its protein product is CASSSGQGAYNEQFF.

This sequence joins TRBV28 and TRBJ1-6; possible D gene TRBD1, 5 bases. This CDR3 comprises 15 residues. V lost 2 bases, J lost 7 bases, and 12 bases lay in between. Germline V lookup: CDR1 MDHEN, CDR2 SYDVKM. This CDR3 is CASSLNHRTNSPLHF. The DNA of the CDR3 is TGTGCCAGCAGTTTAAATCACCGGACAAATTCACCCCTCCACTTT.

This sequence joins TRBV18 and TRBJ1-5; D is unresolved. In germline, CDR1 is KGHSH, CDR2 LQKENI. The CDR3 contains 13 residues. Deletions cut 6 bases from V and 0 bases from J, with 6 bases between. CDR3 region: CASSAYSNQPQHF. DNA of the CDR3: TGTGCCAGCTCTGCTTATAGCAATCAGCCCCAGCATTTT.

In this sample, this clone turned up a few times. The chain combines TRBV5-5 with TRBJ2-1; maybe TRBD1 (6 bases). CDR1 and CDR2 from the germline V gene are SGHKS and YYEKEE (reference sequence). The CDR3 runs to 13 residues. Trimming took 4 bases from V and 3 from J, leaving 8 bases between them. CDR3: CASSRQDYNEQFF. Here the CDR3 DNA reads TGTGCCAGCAGCCGACAGGACTACAATGAGCAGTTCTTC.

The chain employs TRBV12-3 or TRBV12-4 and TRBJ2-5; D gene unclear. The V end lost 6 bases, the J end lost 5 bases, and 13 bases lay between the germline ends. This CDR3 is built from 13 residues. The CDR3, as DNA: TGTGCCAGCAGGCCGGCCCTGCAGGAGACCCAGTACTTC. Protein: CASRPALQETQYF.

The chain is built from TRBV20-1 and TRBJ1-1; no clear D gene. The germline V and J ends were trimmed by 5 bases and 1 base, with 5 bases remaining between them. CDR1 and CDR2 from the germline V gene are DFQATT and SNEGSKA (reference sequence). The CDR3 consists of 11 residues. The CDR3 DNA follows: TGCAGTGCTTACAGGAACACTGAAGCTTTCTTT. Amino acid sequence: CSAYRNTEAFF.

The chain combines TRBV7-9 with TRBJ2-1; D gene uncertain. Deletions cut 0 bases from V and 9 bases from J, with 6 bases between. Germline V gene data show CDR1 as SEHNR and CDR2 as FQNEAQ (reference sequence). The CDR3 runs 12 residues. The CDR3 reads CASSLADSEQFF. The CDR3 DNA sequence: TGTGCCAGCAGCTTAGCGGATTCTGAGCAGTTCTTC.

The chain uses TRBV4-1 and TRBJ1-2; TRBD1 matches at 7 bases. Trimming at V came to 0 bases and at J to 3 bases, leaving 7 bases not matched to a gene. The CDR3 is made up of 16 amino acids. The germline CDR1 and CDR2 sequences are MGHRA and YSYEKL. CDR3 in DNA: TGCGCCAGCAGCCAAGATACGACAGGGCGGGACTATGGCTACACCTTC. Encoded protein: CASSQDTTGRDYGYTF.

The chain has TRBV30 and TRBJ1-5; tentatively, D is TRBD1 (6 bases). This CDR3 is 13 amino acids long. Germline V CDR1 and CDR2: GTSNPN, SVGIG (reference sequence). Trimming cost V 1 base and J 5 bases, with 9 bases left between them. The CDR3 DNA reads as TGTGCCTGGAGTGGACAGGTGGATCAGCCCCAGCATTTT. The encoded protein is CAWSGQVDQPQHF.

This rearrangement joins TRBV5-4 to TRBJ2-7; 7 nucleotides match TRBD2. Germline values: CDR1 SGHNT, CDR2 YYREEE (reference sequence). The CDR3 is made up of 13 amino acids. With 4 bases clipped from V and 8 bases from J, the junction kept 9 bases outside the gene matches. DNA of the CDR3: TGTGCCAGCAGCCCCCCGGGAGGCTTGAAGCAGTACTTC. Translating gives CASSPPGGLKQYF.

The CDR3 protein is CSAMVGYTF. The CDR3 DNA reads as TGCAGTGCTATGGTCGGCTACACCTTC. V and J are TRBV20-1 and TRBJ1-2; D gene ambiguous. Trimming removed 4 bases from V and 8 bases from J, with 5 bases in between. Germline-derived CDR1 and CDR2 are DFQATT and SNEGSKA (reference sequence). There are 9 residues in the CDR3.

The chain links TRBV21-1 to TRBJ2-6; TRBD1 reflects the table's D call only, with no check against the DNA. TRBV21-1 is designated a pseudogene. The CDR3 contains 21 residues. CDR3: CASSKKGTGRPGISGANVLTF. The CDR3 DNA sequence: TGTGCCAGCAGCAAAAAAGGGACAGGGAGGCCGGGCATCTCTGGGGCCAACGTCCTGACTTTC.

This chain connects TRBV7-9 to TRBJ1-1, with D maybe TRBD1 (5 bases). The CDR3 is made up of 15 amino acids. Germline loops: CDR1 SEHNR, CDR2 FQNEAQ (reference sequence). Trimming removed 1 base from V and 2 bases from J, with 11 bases in between. The CDR3 region has the DNA TGTGCCAGCAGCTTAGTCGGGGCCCTTAACACTGAAGCTTTCTTT. Translating it yields CASSLVGALNTEAFF.

The chain employs TRBV19 and TRBJ1-5; 7 bases line up with TRBD1. V lost 6 bases, J lost 6 bases, and 8 bases stayed unmatched. The CDR3 totals 14 residues. CDR1 is LNHDA, CDR2 SQIVND, per germline (reference sequence). The CDR3 coding sequence is TGTGCCAGTAGCCTGACAGGGTATGGTCAGCCCCAGCATTTT. The encoded protein is CASSLTGYGQPQHF.

V gene TRBV19 combines with J gene TRBJ2-7; 11 bases fit TRBD1. Germline loops: CDR1 LNHDA, CDR2 SQIVND (reference sequence). The CDR3 totals 17 residues. V shed 6 bases, J shed 6 bases, and the junction held 16 bases outside the gene matches. The CDR3, as DNA: TGTGCCAGTAGCTTCTTCCAAGCCGGGACAGGGGGACGCGAGCAGTACTTC. Amino acids: CASSFFQAGTGGREQYF. Full variable domain (missing parts from reference TRBV19 and TRBJ2-7): DGGITQSPKYLFRKEGQNVTLSCEQNLNHDAMYWYRQDPGQGLRLIYYSQIVNDFQKGDIAEGYSVSREKKESFPLTVTSAQKNPTAFYLCASSFFQAGTGGREQYFGPGTRLTVT.

The rearrangement links TRBV7-9 to TRBJ2-3; perhaps TRBD2 as D (5 bases). CDR1 SEHNR and CDR2 FQNEAQ come from the germline V gene (reference sequence). This CDR3 has 17 residues. Trimming removed 7 bases from V and 0 bases from J, with 20 bases in between. The CDR3 loop reads CASTSWEAVISTDTQYF. In nucleotides, the CDR3 is TGTGCCAGCACCTCCTGGGAAGCGGTGATTAGCACAGATACGCAGTATTTT.

CDR3 DNA: TGCAGCGTTGAGGTTGGGTTCCGCTATGGCTACACCTTC. Translated: CSVEVGFRYGYTF. This sequence joins TRBV29-1 and TRBJ1-2; D unclear. CDR3 length equals 13 residues. The germline gives CDR1 SQVTM, CDR2 ANQGSEA. Trimming pared 3 bases from V and 4 bases from J, leaving 12 bases between.

V and J are TRBV5-6 and TRBJ2-1; D is possibly TRBD2 (5 bases). The length of the CDR3 is 15 residues. In germline, CDR1 is SGHDT, CDR2 YYEEEE. V lost 4 bases and J lost 0, with 11 bases in between. As DNA, the CDR3 is TGTGCCAGCAGCCCGGACTTGGCCTCCTACAATGAGCAGTTCTTC. Translated, it gives CASSPDLASYNEQFF.

The chain combines TRBV7-9 with TRBJ2-2; 7 bases fit TRBD2. The CDR3 is made up of 17 amino acids. Unmatched junction bases numbered 10, after V lost 5 bases and J lost 1 base. Germline assignment: CDR1 SEHNR and CDR2 FQNEAQ (reference sequence). The CDR3 coding sequence is TGTGCCAGCAGCCCTGGCATGGGACTAAGGAACACCGGGGAGCTGTTTTTT. Translating it yields CASSPGMGLRNTGELFF.

Here the CDR3 reads CAWNSGTVTYEQYF. The CDR3 DNA sequence: TGTGCCTGGAACAGTGGGACGGTAACCTACGAGCAGTACTTC. This chain connects TRBV30 to TRBJ2-7, with D perhaps TRBD1 or TRBD2 (5 bases each). Germline V gene sequence: CDR1 GTSNPN, CDR2 SVGIG (reference sequence). V was cut by 4 bases and J by 2 bases, with 15 bases left in between. The CDR3 is 14 amino acids. Filled out from reference TRBV30 and TRBJ2-7, the complete variable domain reads SQTIHQWPATLVQPVGSPLSLECTVEGTSNPNLYWYRQAAGRGLQLLFYSVGIGQISSEVPQNLSASRPQDRQFILSSKKLLLSDSGFYLCAWNSGTVTYEQYFGPGTRLTVT.

This chain uses TRBV6-1 with TRBJ2-5; no definite D call. The germline CDR1 and CDR2 sequences are MNHNS and SASEGT. Trimming shortened V by 3 bases and J by 9 bases, and 11 bases separated the two germline ends. The CDR3 loop spans 12 amino acids. CDR3 coding DNA: TGTGCCAGCAGTGACCTGGGGTCCGCCCAGTACTTC. Protein sequence: CASSDLGSAQYF.

CDR3 DNA sequence: TGTGCCAGTAAGGGGGACTCCTATAATTCACCCCTCCACTTT. The encoded protein is CASKGDSYNSPLHF. The J gene is TRBJ1-6, the V gene TRBV19, with D possibly being TRBD1 (6 bases). Germline loops: CDR1 LNHDA, CDR2 SQIVND (reference sequence). The CDR3 runs 14 residues. V was clipped by 7 bases and J by 0 bases, with 7 bases between them. The full variable domain, in which reference TRBV19 and TRBJ1-6 provide the parts outside the CDR3, is DGGITQSPKYLFRKEGQNVTLSCEQNLNHDAMYWYRQDPGQGLRLIYYSQIVNDFQKGDIAEGYSVSREKKESFPLTVTSAQKNPTAFYLCASKGDSYNSPLHFGNGTRLTVT.

The sample holds one count of this clone. In DNA form, the CDR3 reads TGTGCCAGCAGCCAAGCTACAGGGGGTACCTACGAGCAGTACTTC. Translation: CASSQATGGTYEQYF. The chain couples TRBV3-1 (or the pseudogene TRBV3-2) to TRBJ2-7, with 8 nucleotides matching TRBD1. This CDR3 has 15 amino acids. Germline V lookup: CDR1 LGHDT, CDR2 YNNKEL (reference sequence). The trim removed 1 base at V and 2 bases at J, leaving 4 bases unmatched.

The rearrangement joins TRBV11-1 to TRBJ2-3; D unclear. Per germline, CDR1 SGHAT and CDR2 FQDESV (reference sequence). Trimming left V 5 bases short and J 4 bases short, with 16 bases between. This CDR3 is 15 amino acids long. The CDR3 region is CASSRPLAAPDTQYF. CDR3 DNA: TGTGCCAGCAGCCGGCCGCTGGCTGCCCCAGATACGCAGTATTTT.

This chain joins TRBV18 and TRBJ2-7; the match to TRBD1 covers 9 bases. Germline V gene data show CDR1 as KGHSH and CDR2 as LQKENI. V lost 5 bases, J lost 6 bases, and 8 bases stayed unmatched. CDR3 size: 14 residues. CDR3 in amino acids: CASSEGTGRIEQYF. CDR3 nucleotide sequence: TGTGCCAGCTCAGAGGGGACAGGGAGAATCGAGCAGTACTTC. The whole variable domain, remainder taken from reference TRBV18 and TRBJ2-7, is NAGVMQNPRHLVRRRGQEARLRCSPMKGHSHVYWYRQLPEEGLKFMVYLQKENIIDESGMPKERFSAEFPKEGPSILRIQQVVRGDSAAYFCASSEGTGRIEQYFGPGTRLTVT.

This clone was found once. The J gene is TRBJ2-5, the V gene TRBV3-1 (or the pseudogene TRBV3-2), with D possibly TRBD2 on 5 matching bases. Germline V gene data show CDR1 as LGHDT and CDR2 as YNNKEL (reference sequence). The CDR3 totals 15 residues. The V gene lost 4 bases and the J gene lost 0 bases, with 12 bases spanning the gap. The CDR3 spells CASSPLAGNQETQYF. The CDR3 bases are TGTGCCAGCAGCCCGCTCGCGGGCAACCAAGAGACCCAGTACTTC.

The J gene is TRBJ1-1, the V gene TRBV29-1, with D possibly TRBD1 on 5 matching bases. V lost 0 bases and J lost 1, with 18 bases in between. The length of the CDR3 is 17 residues. The germline V gene has CDR1 SQVTM and CDR2 ANQGSEA. The CDR3 loop reads CSVEEAQGFVSNTEAFF. CDR3 DNA: TGCAGCGTTGAAGAGGCCCAGGGATTCGTATCGAACACTGAAGCTTTCTTT.

Written as DNA, the CDR3 is TGCGCCAGCAGCCAAGATGAGCAGACAGGGGCCTACGAGCAGTACTTC. This encodes CASSQDEQTGAYEQYF. The V gene is TRBV4-1, the J gene TRBJ2-7, with 8 bases identical to TRBD1. The germline gives CDR1 MGHRA, CDR2 YSYEKL. The V segment lost 0 bases and the J segment 2 bases; nucleotides outside the gene matches: 6. This CDR3 spans 16 amino acids.

The CDR3 sequence is CASSYLQEGGSPLHF. CDR3 sequence (DNA): TGTGCCAGCAGTTACTTACAGGAGGGGGGTTCACCCCTCCACTTT. The chain carries TRBV6-6 and TRBJ1-6; D may be TRBD1 (6 bases). The germline V gene has CDR1 MNHNY and CDR2 SVGAGI (reference sequence). Trimming removed 1 base from V and 9 bases from J, with 13 bases in between. The CDR3 totals 15 residues.

The V call is TRBV3-1 (or the pseudogene TRBV3-2), the J call TRBJ1-1; D is unclear. Between the trimmed V and J ends, which lost 6 bases and 0 bases, there was a span of 8 bases. Germline CDR1 reads LGHDT; CDR2 reads YNNKEL (reference sequence). This CDR3 has 13 amino acids. Here the CDR3 DNA reads TGTGCCAGCAGATATTCAGTGAACACTGAAGCTTTCTTT. This translates into CASRYSVNTEAFF.

The gene calls are TRBV5-1 and TRBJ2-7; tentative D call: TRBD2 (6 bases). This CDR3 has 13 amino acids. V dropped 4 bases and J dropped 2 bases, with 10 bases sitting between them. Germline V CDR1 and CDR2: SGHRS, YFSETQ. CDR3 in DNA: TGCGCCAGCAGCCAGGGACTGACCTACGAGCAGTACTTC. This encodes CASSQGLTYEQYF. The full variable domain, completed using reference TRBV5-1 and TRBJ2-7, is KAGVTQTPRYLIKTRGQQVTLSCSPISGHRSVSWYQQTPGQGLQFLFEYFSETQRNKGNFPGRFSGRQFSNSRSEMNVSTLELGDSALYLCASSQGLTYEQYFGPGTRLTVT.